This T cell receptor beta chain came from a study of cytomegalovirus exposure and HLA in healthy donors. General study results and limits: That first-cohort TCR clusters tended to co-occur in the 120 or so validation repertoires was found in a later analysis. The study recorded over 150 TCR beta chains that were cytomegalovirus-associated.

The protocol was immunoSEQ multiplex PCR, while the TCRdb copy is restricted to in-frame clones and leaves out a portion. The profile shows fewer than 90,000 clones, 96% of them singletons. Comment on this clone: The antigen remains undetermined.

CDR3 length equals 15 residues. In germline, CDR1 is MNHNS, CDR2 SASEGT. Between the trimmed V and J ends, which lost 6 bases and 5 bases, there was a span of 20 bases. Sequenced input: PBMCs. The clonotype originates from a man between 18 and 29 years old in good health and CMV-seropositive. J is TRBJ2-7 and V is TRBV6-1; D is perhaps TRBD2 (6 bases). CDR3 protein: CASSLRLVTIDEQYF. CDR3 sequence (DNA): TGTGCCAGCAGCCTACGACTAGTTACTATCGACGAGCAGTACTTC.